This TCR beta chain was captured by sequencing in a study of OX40 agonist ivuxolimab in advanced cancers. Across the whole study: Patient treatment consisted of intravenous ivuxolimab administration every 2 weeks at 0.01 to 10 mg/kg.

General study results and limits: CD8+ T cells averaged more expanded clones than CD4+.

The germline V and J ends were trimmed by 2 bases and 2 bases, with 9 bases remaining between them. The germline CDR1 and CDR2 sequences are SEHNR and FQNEAQ (reference sequence). The CDR3 runs 14 residues. The data were produced by immunoSEQ multiplex PCR, yet TCRdb's version contains in-frame clones alone and is incomplete. The repertoire includes 50,000 to 75,000 clones, around 87% of them detected once, and roughly 1.1% sits in the top ten. This clone was seen a single time. The antigen is not known. The chain uses TRBV7-9 and TRBJ1-2; D gene uncertain. The origin of this receptor is an adult with an advanced solid tumor such as melanoma, head and neck, liver or kidney cancer. The material was CD4+ or CD8+ T cells sorted from blood, obtained in a trial of the OX40 agonist ivuxolimab. CDR3 residues: CASSLIPGNYGYTF. The CDR3 region has the DNA TGTGCCAGCAGCTTAATACCTGGGAACTATGGCTACACCTTC.